This T cell receptor (beta chain) originates from a study of blood T cells in healthy people across ages. With a J-beta primer mix and a sample-barcoded 5' primer, a second PCR ran about 6 to 11 cycles. MiXCR was run by TCRdb on the 5' RACE reads, yielding one entry per CDR3 protein. This sample has over 600,000 distinct CDR3 sequences, with about 21% found just once. This clonotype was counted between two and nine times. The V and J ends lost 0 bases and 5 bases respectively, with 13 bases between them. In germline, CDR1 is SGHAT, CDR2 FQNNGV. The CDR3 is 15 amino acids. The V gene is TRBV11-2, the J gene TRBJ2-5; tentatively, D is TRBD1 (6 bases). Sample: blood. The TCR sequence derives from a man between 65 and 85 years old in good health. The CDR3 is CASSLDRGNRETQYF. The CDR3, as DNA: TGTGCCAGCAGCTTAGATAGGGGGAACCGGGAGACCCAGTACTTC.